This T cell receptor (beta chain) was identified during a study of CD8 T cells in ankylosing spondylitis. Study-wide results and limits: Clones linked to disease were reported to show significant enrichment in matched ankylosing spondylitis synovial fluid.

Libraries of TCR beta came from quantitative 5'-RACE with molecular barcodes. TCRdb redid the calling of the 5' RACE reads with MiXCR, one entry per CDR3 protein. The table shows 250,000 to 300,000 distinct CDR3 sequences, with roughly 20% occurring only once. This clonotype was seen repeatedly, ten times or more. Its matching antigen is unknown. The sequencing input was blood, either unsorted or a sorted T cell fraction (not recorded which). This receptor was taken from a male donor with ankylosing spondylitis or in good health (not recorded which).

The DNA for the CDR3 is TGCAGTGCTAGAGGCCCCCCGGACAGGGGGTTTTATGAGCAGTTCTTC. Encoded protein: CSARGPPDRGFYEQFF. This sequence joins TRBV20-1 and TRBJ2-1; 10 bases are a match to TRBD1. V shed 1 base and J 8 bases; nucleotides not matched to a gene: 11. The CDR3 loop spans 16 amino acids. Germline lookup yields CDR1 DFQATT and CDR2 SNEGSKA (reference sequence).